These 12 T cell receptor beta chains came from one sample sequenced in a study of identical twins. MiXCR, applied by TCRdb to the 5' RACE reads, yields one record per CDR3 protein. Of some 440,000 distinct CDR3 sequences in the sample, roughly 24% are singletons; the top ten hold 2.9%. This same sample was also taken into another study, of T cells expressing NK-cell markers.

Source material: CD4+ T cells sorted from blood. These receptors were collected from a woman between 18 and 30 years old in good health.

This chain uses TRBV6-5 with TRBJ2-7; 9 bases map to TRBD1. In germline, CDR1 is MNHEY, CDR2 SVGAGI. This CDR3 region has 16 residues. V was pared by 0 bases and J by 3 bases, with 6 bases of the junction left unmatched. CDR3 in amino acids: CASSYSLGTGNYEQYF. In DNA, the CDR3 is TGTGCCAGCAGTTACTCGCTTGGGACAGGGAACTACGAGCAGTACTTC.

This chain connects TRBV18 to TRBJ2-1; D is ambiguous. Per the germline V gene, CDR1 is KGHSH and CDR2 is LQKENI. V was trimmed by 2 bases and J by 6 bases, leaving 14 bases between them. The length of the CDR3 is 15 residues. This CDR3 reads CASSPSPTLFNEQFF. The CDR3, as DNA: TGTGCCAGCTCACCATCCCCCACGTTGTTCAATGAGCAGTTCTTC.

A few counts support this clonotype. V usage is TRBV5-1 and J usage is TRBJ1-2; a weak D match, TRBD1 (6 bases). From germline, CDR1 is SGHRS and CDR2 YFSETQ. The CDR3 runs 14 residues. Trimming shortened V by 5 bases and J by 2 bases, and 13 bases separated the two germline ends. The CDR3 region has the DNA TGCGCCAGCAGTTCTCAGGGGACGAACTATGGCTACACCTTC. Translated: CASSSQGTNYGYTF.

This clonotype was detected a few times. Written as DNA, the CDR3 is TGTGCCATCAGTGAGGTGAGCGAGCAGTACTTC. This encodes CAISEVSEQYF. The chain recombines TRBV10-3 with TRBJ2-7, with no clear D. V was cut by 2 bases and J by 6 bases, with 5 bases left in between. From germline, CDR1 is ENHRY and CDR2 SYGVKD. The CDR3 loop spans 11 amino acids.

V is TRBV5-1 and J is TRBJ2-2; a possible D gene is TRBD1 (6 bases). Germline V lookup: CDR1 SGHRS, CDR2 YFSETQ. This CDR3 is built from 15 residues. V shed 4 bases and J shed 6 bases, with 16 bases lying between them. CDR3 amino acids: CASSAGASGAGELFF. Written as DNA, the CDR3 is TGCGCCAGCAGCGCAGGGGCCTCCGGGGCCGGGGAGCTGTTTTTT.

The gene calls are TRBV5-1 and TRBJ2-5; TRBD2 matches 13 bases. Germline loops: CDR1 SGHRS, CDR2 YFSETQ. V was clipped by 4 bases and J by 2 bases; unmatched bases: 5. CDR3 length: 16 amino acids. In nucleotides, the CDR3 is TGCGCCAGCAGCGCGGGACTAGCGGGGCGACAAGAGACCCAGTACTTC. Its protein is CASSAGLAGRQETQYF.

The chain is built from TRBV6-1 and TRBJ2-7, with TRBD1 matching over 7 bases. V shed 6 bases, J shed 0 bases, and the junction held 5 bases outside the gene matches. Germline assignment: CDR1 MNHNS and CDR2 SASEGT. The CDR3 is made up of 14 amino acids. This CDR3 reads CASRPQGDSYEQYF. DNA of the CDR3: TGTGCCAGCAGGCCCCAGGGGGACTCCTACGAGCAGTACTTC.

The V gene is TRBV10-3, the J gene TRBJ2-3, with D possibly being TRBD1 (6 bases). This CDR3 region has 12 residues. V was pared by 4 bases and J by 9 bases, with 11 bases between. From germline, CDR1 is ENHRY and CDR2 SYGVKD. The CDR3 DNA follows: TGTGCCATCAGTGGGGGAAGGGGGACGCAGTATTTT. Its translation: CAISGGRGTQYF.

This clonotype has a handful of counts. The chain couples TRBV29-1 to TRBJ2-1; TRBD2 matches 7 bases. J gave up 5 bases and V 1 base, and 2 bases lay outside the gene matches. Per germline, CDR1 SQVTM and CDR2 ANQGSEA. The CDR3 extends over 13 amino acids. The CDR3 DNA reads TGCAGCGTTGAAGGACTAGCTGACAATGAGCAGTTCTTC. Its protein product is CSVEGLADNEQFF.

As DNA, the CDR3 is TGCGCCAGCAGCCAAGCCTGGGGGCACACCGGGGAGCTGTTTTTT. It codes for CASSQAWGHTGELFF. J is TRBJ2-2 and V is TRBV4-1; possible D gene TRBD1, 6 bases. V was pared by 1 base and J by 3 bases, with 9 bases between. CDR3 length equals 15 residues. Germline V gene data show CDR1 as MGHRA and CDR2 as YSYEKL.

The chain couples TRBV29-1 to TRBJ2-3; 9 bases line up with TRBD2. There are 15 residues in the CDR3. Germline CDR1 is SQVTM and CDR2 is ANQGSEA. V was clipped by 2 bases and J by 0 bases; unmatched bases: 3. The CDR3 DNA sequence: TGCAGCGTTGAACTAGCGGGGACTAGCACAGATACGCAGTATTTT. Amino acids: CSVELAGTSTDTQYF.

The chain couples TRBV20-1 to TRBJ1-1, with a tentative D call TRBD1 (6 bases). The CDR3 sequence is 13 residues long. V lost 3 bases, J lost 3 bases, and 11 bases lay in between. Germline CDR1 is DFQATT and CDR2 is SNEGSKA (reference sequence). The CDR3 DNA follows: TGCAGTGCTAGCCAAGGGGGGTACACTGAAGCTTTCTTT. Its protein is CSASQGGYTEAFF.